The 8 T cell receptor beta chains presented below share a single source sample, sequenced in a study of blood T cell repertoires in COVID-19. Method: immunoSEQ multiplex PCR; TCRdb's copy keeps in-frame clones and lacks some. The table shows 150,000 to 200,000 clones, with approximately 90% occurring only once. What was sequenced was peripheral blood. The receptors here all came from a human donor in a cohort sampled during active COVID-19.

With respect to this clone: The sample contains more than one DNA sequence encoding this CDR3. The rearrangement joins TRBV5-1 to TRBJ1-1; D remains unclear. CDR1 and CDR2 from the germline V gene are SGHRS and YFSETQ. V lost 1 base to trimming and J lost 0 bases, with 7 bases between them. The CDR3 contains 14 residues. The CDR3 DNA follows: TGCGCCAGCAGCTTGTTAGCGGTGAACACTGAAGCTTTCTTT. Amino acids: CASSLLAVNTEAFF.

V and J are TRBV7-8 and TRBJ1-2; D may be TRBD1 (5 bases). CDR1 and CDR2 (germline): SGHVS, FQNEAQ. The CDR3 consists of 17 residues. Trimming stripped 5 bases from V and 4 bases from J, with 23 bases between. The CDR3 loop reads CASSDLSRGEVFYGYTF. In DNA, the CDR3 is TGTGCCAGCAGCGACCTATCCCGGGGGGAAGTCTTCTATGGCTACACCTTC. Complete variable domain (other parts from reference TRBV7-8 and TRBJ1-2): GAGVSQSPRYKVAKRGQDVALRCDPISGHVSLFWYQQALGQGPEFLTYFQNEAQLDKSGLPSDRFFAERPEGSVSTLKIQRTQQEDSAVYLCASSDLSRGEVFYGYTFGSGTRLTVV.

Only a few counts were recorded for this clone. The chain uses TRBV24-1 and TRBJ2-1; D unresolved. The CDR3 totals 16 residues. Trimming removed 5 bases from V and 3 bases from J, with 16 bases in between. Germline assignment: CDR1 KGHDR and CDR2 SFDVKD. CDR3 amino acids: CATSGFNSRDYNEQFF. The CDR3 region has the DNA TGTGCCACCAGTGGCTTTAATAGCAGAGACTACAATGAGCAGTTCTTC.

The chain recombines TRBV9 with TRBJ2-2, with 10 bases fitting TRBD1. The CDR3 spans 18 residues. The germline V gene has CDR1 SGDLS and CDR2 YYNGEE. V gave up 4 bases and J gave up 4 bases; unmatched junction bases: 13. The chain's CDR3 is CASSFRSRDRGITGELFF. CDR3 sequence (DNA): TGTGCCAGCAGCTTCAGATCCCGGGACAGGGGTATCACCGGGGAGCTGTTTTTT.

J is TRBJ2-3 and V is TRBV10-3; weak D call: TRBD2 (5 bases). Germline V CDR1 and CDR2: ENHRY, SYGVKD. The CDR3 is 13 residues long. V was cut by 6 bases and J by 2 bases, with 9 bases left in between. The CDR3 DNA sequence: TGTGCCATCAGGAGGGCACCCACAGATACGCAGTATTTT. This gives the protein CAIRRAPTDTQYF.

This clone came up a few times. The CDR3 DNA follows: TGTGCCAGCAGCAACTTGGTCGGTCACGGGGAGCTGTTTTTT. This translates into CASSNLVGHGELFF. The chain is built from TRBV9 and TRBJ2-2, with unresolved D. This CDR3 comprises 14 residues. Germline assignment: CDR1 SGDLS and CDR2 YYNGEE. V lost 4 bases and J lost 7, with 14 bases in between.

The chain links TRBV7-9 to TRBJ2-3; D perhaps matches TRBD1 (7 bases). Trimming stripped 5 bases from V and 2 bases from J, with 20 bases between. This CDR3 is built from 17 residues. The V gene's germline CDR1 is SEHNR and CDR2 FQNEAQ (reference sequence). CDR3 region: CASSPGGWGTFTDTQYF. The CDR3 bases are TGTGCCAGCAGCCCAGGGGGTTGGGGGACTTTCACAGATACGCAGTATTTT. The full variable domain, rest sourced from reference TRBV7-9 and TRBJ2-3, is DTGVSQNPRHKITKRGQNVTFRCDPISEHNRLYWYRQTLGQGPEFLTYFQNEAQLEKSRLLSDRFSAERPKGSFSTLEIQRTEQGDSAMYLCASSPGGWGTFTDTQYFGPGTRLTVL.

The gene calls are TRBV30 and TRBJ2-7, with 7 bases fitting TRBD1. CDR1 GTSNPN and CDR2 SVGIG come from the germline V gene (reference sequence). With V trimmed by 2 bases and J by 0 bases, 4 bases remained unmatched. The CDR3 has 14 amino acids. The CDR3 DNA follows: TGTGCCTGGAGTAAGCGACAGGGCTCCTACGAGCAGTACTTC. Its protein is CAWSKRQGSYEQYF.